This T cell receptor (beta chain) came from a study of blood T cells in healthy people across ages. A J-beta primer mix and a sample-barcoded 5' primer were used in a second PCR of roughly 6 to 12 cycles. Each CDR3 protein gets one entry after TCRdb re-called the 5' RACE reads with MiXCR. The data show hundreds of thousands of distinct CDR3 sequences, around half seen once. The CDR3 sequence is 12 residues long. V was pared by 6 bases and J by 4 bases, with 7 bases between. CDR1 and CDR2 (germline): MNHEY, SMNVEV (reference sequence). This TCR derives from a woman in her sixties in good health. The sample consisted of blood. This sequence joins TRBV27 and TRBJ1-5; D not certain. CDR3 DNA: TGTGCCAGCAGAACTCAGAATCAGCCCCAGCATTTT. This gives the protein CASRTQNQPQHF.